These T cell receptor beta chains were read from a single sample in a study of chemoradiotherapy in HPV16-positive cancers. TCRdb's table, derived via immunoSEQ multiplex PCR, lists solely in-frame clones and lacks some. Of approximately 23,000 clones detected, around two thirds appear once; the ten largest clones hold 2% to 3%. Sampling was performed from a patient who underwent chemoradiotherapy. All receptors derive from a human donor with HPV-associated anogenital cancer. CDR3s include the opening cysteine and the closing phenylalanine or tryptophan. A D gene is named only where the DNA matches it firmly. Some rows mark clone size as missing; the rest say once, few, many or name a class of expanded clone.

CDR3nt: TGTGCCAGCAGCCCAACCGGACAGGGGACTGAGCAGTTCTTC; CDR3aa: CASSPTGQGTEQFF; abundance: NA; d_gene: TRBD1; j_gene: TRBJ2-1; v_gene: TRBV13
CDR3nt: TGTGCCAGTAAGGGCTTTTCCTACGAGCAGTACTTC; CDR3aa: CASKGFSYEQYF; abundance: NA; d_gene: NA; j_gene: TRBJ2-7; v_gene: TRBV19
CDR3nt: TGCAGCGTCCTAGGGACTAGCGGGAGGACAGATACGCAGTATTTT; CDR3aa: CSVLGTSGRTDTQYF; abundance: NA; d_gene: TRBD2; j_gene: TRBJ2-3; v_gene: TRBV29-1
CDR3nt: TGCGCCAGCAGCTTGGATCAGGGGACAGATACGCAGTATTTT; CDR3aa: CASSLDQGTDTQYF; abundance: NA; d_gene: NA; j_gene: TRBJ2-3; v_gene: TRBV5-1
CDR3nt: TGCGCCAGCAGTGATCCCGGTGCGAATGAAAAACTGTTTTTT; CDR3aa: CASSDPGANEKLFF; abundance: NA; d_gene: NA; j_gene: TRBJ1-4; v_gene: TRBV10-1
CDR3nt: TGTGCCAGCAGCTCCCACCCTAGCGGGGAGAACACCGGGGAGCTGTTTTTT; CDR3aa: CASSSHPSGENTGELFF; abundance: NA; d_gene: TRBD2; j_gene: TRBJ2-2; v_gene: TRBV13
CDR3nt: TGTGCCAGCAGTTACTCTCGACTAGCGGGATTCTACGAGCAGTACTTC; CDR3aa: CASSYSRLAGFYEQYF; abundance: NA; d_gene: TRBD2; j_gene: TRBJ2-7; v_gene: TRBV6-5
CDR3nt: TGTGCCAGTAGGAGCCGGGACAGCGTGGGCTACACCTTC; CDR3aa: CASRSRDSVGYTF; abundance: NA; d_gene: TRBD1; j_gene: TRBJ1-2; v_gene: TRBV19
CDR3nt: TGTGCCAGTAGTATCAAGGGAGTGGAATACGAGCAGTACTTC; CDR3aa: CASSIKGVEYEQYF; abundance: NA; d_gene: NA; j_gene: TRBJ2-7; v_gene: TRBV19
CDR3nt: TGCGCCAGCAGCTCAACCGGGACCTCCCTTTATGGCTACACCTTC; CDR3aa: CASSSTGTSLYGYTF; abundance: NA; d_gene: NA; j_gene: TRBJ1-2; v_gene: TRBV5-1
CDR3nt: TGTGCCAGCAGCCAAGACGAGGGTAGGGGTTCACCCCTCCACTTT; CDR3aa: CASSQDEGRGSPLHF; abundance: NA; d_gene: NA; j_gene: TRBJ1-6; v_gene: TRBV4-2
CDR3nt: TGTGCCTGGACAGTGCCCGGGGCTAGCGGGAGGACAGATACGCAGTATTTT; CDR3aa: CAWTVPGASGRTDTQYF; abundance: NA; d_gene: TRBD2; j_gene: TRBJ2-3; v_gene: TRBV30
CDR3nt: TGTGCCAGCAGCCAAGCCAGTTGGGACACCGGGGAGCTGTTTTTT; CDR3aa: CASSQASWDTGELFF; abundance: NA; d_gene: NA; j_gene: TRBJ2-2; v_gene: TRBV4-2
CDR3nt: TGTGCCTGGAGTGTAGGCGACGAGCAGTACTTC; CDR3aa: CAWSVGDEQYF; abundance: NA; d_gene: NA; j_gene: TRBJ2-7; v_gene: TRBV30
CDR3nt: TGTGCCAGCAGCATTACAGGGAGCTCCTACGAGCAGTACTTC; CDR3aa: CASSITGSSYEQYF; abundance: NA; d_gene: NA; j_gene: TRBJ2-7; v_gene: TRBV7-6
CDR3nt: TGTGCCAGCAGTGAGGCGCCTAGCGGGGGGAATTTCCAAGAGACCCAGTACTTC; CDR3aa: CASSEAPSGGNFQETQYF; abundance: NA; d_gene: TRBD2; j_gene: TRBJ2-5; v_gene: TRBV2
CDR3nt: TGTGCCAGCAGCCCAGGGTGGTCAGATACGCAGTATTTT; CDR3aa: CASSPGWSDTQYF; abundance: NA; d_gene: NA; j_gene: TRBJ2-3; v_gene: TRBV9
CDR3nt: TGCAGCGTAAATAACGTGGTGGGGGTAAGAGGTGAAGCTTTCTTT; CDR3aa: CSVNNVVGVRGEAFF; abundance: NA; d_gene: NA; j_gene: TRBJ1-1; v_gene: TRBV29-1
CDR3nt: TGTGCCAGCAGCTCCACAGCCGCCTCTGGAAACACCATATATTTT; CDR3aa: CASSSTAASGNTIYF; abundance: NA; d_gene: NA; j_gene: TRBJ1-3; v_gene: TRBV7-2
CDR3nt: TGTGCTAGTGGTTTGGTCGAGAAAGGCGAGCAGTACTTC; CDR3aa: CASGLVEKGEQYF; abundance: NA; d_gene: NA; j_gene: TRBJ2-7; v_gene: TRBV12-5
CDR3nt: TGTGCCAGCAGTGAAGCGTCACTGAGCAATCAGCCCCAGCATTTT; CDR3aa: CASSEASLSNQPQHF; abundance: NA; d_gene: NA; j_gene: TRBJ1-5; v_gene: TRBV6-1
CDR3nt: TGTGCCAGCAGCGTAGGGGAAGATACGCAGTATTTT; CDR3aa: CASSVGEDTQYF; abundance: NA; d_gene: NA; j_gene: TRBJ2-3; v_gene: TRBV9
CDR3nt: TGTGCCAGCAGCGTAGCGGGGGCAATCGACTATGGCTACACCTTC; CDR3aa: CASSVAGAIDYGYTF; abundance: NA; d_gene: NA; j_gene: TRBJ1-2; v_gene: TRBV9
CDR3nt: TGTGCCAGCAGCTTAAGTGCTGGCCATAACTACGAGCAGTACTTC; CDR3aa: CASSLSAGHNYEQYF; abundance: NA; d_gene: NA; j_gene: TRBJ2-7; v_gene: TRBV7-2
CDR3nt: TGTGCCAGCAGCCCCGGGGCAGTTTACGACACCGGGGAGCTGTTTTTT; CDR3aa: CASSPGAVYDTGELFF; abundance: NA; d_gene: NA; j_gene: TRBJ2-2; v_gene: TRBV5-4
CDR3nt: TGTGCCAGCAGCTTATCACAATCAGGGGGCTACGAGCAGTACTTC; CDR3aa: CASSLSQSGGYEQYF; abundance: NA; d_gene: TRBD1; j_gene: TRBJ2-7; v_gene: TRBV7-9
CDR3nt: TGTGCCACCAGCCACGGGGCTGGGGTGGACTATGGCTACACCTTC; CDR3aa: CATSHGAGVDYGYTF; abundance: NA; d_gene: NA; j_gene: TRBJ1-2; v_gene: TRBV15
CDR3nt: TGTGCCAGCGGATCGACAGGGCTGAGGAACGAGCAGTACTTC; CDR3aa: CASGSTGLRNEQYF; abundance: NA; d_gene: TRBD1; j_gene: TRBJ2-7; v_gene: TRBV5-6
CDR3nt: TGTGCCAGCAGTGCTTATAGCGGGGGTACGAACACCGGGGAGCTGTTTTTT; CDR3aa: CASSAYSGGTNTGELFF; abundance: NA; d_gene: TRBD2; j_gene: TRBJ2-2; v_gene: TRBV9
CDR3nt: TGTGCCAGCAGTTTTATGGCGGAGCCGAACACTGAAGCTTTCTTT; CDR3aa: CASSFMAEPNTEAFF; abundance: NA; d_gene: NA; j_gene: TRBJ1-1; v_gene: TRBV27
CDR3nt: TGTGCCTGGAGAGGACAGGGTAGCACTGAAGCTTTCTTT; CDR3aa: CAWRGQGSTEAFF; abundance: NA; d_gene: TRBD1; j_gene: TRBJ1-1; v_gene: TRBV30
CDR3nt: TGCGCCAGCAGTGCAGGGGGTGGCTACACCTTC; CDR3aa: CASSAGGGYTF; abundance: few; d_gene: TRBD1; j_gene: TRBJ1-2; v_gene: TRBV10-2
CDR3nt: TGCGCCAGCAGCTTGGAGACAGGGAATTCACCCCTCCACTTT; CDR3aa: CASSLETGNSPLHF; abundance: NA; d_gene: TRBD1; j_gene: TRBJ1-6; v_gene: TRBV5-1
CDR3nt: TGTGCCAGCAGCTTAGCCCGGGACAGCGACGCTTTCTTT; CDR3aa: CASSLARDSDAFF; abundance: NA; d_gene: TRBD1; j_gene: TRBJ1-1; v_gene: TRBV7-9
CDR3nt: TGCAGCGTAGGGGGGGGACAGGGGAGCCACAATGAGCAGTTCTTC; CDR3aa: CSVGGGQGSHNEQFF; abundance: NA; d_gene: TRBD1; j_gene: TRBJ2-1; v_gene: TRBV29-1
CDR3nt: TGTGCCAGCAGCTTGGGACAGGGTAACAATGAGCAGTTCTTC; CDR3aa: CASSLGQGNNEQFF; abundance: NA; d_gene: TRBD1; j_gene: TRBJ2-1; v_gene: TRBV11-3
CDR3nt: TGTGCCAGCGAGACTAGCGGGATGAACGAGCAGTACTTC; CDR3aa: CASETSGMNEQYF; abundance: few; d_gene: TRBD2; j_gene: TRBJ2-7; v_gene: TRBV7-2
CDR3nt: TGTGCCAGCAGTACAGCTAACTATGGCTACACCTTC; CDR3aa: CASSTANYGYTF; abundance: few; d_gene: NA; j_gene: TRBJ1-2; v_gene: TRBV25-1
CDR3nt: TGTGCCTGGAGCGAGAAAGGGATTGGGGGCAATCAGCCCCAGCATTTT; CDR3aa: CAWSEKGIGGNQPQHF; abundance: NA; d_gene: NA; j_gene: TRBJ1-5; v_gene: TRBV30
CDR3nt: TGTGCCAGCAGCCCCGGGGGGAATAACTATGGCTACACCTTC; CDR3aa: CASSPGGNNYGYTF; abundance: NA; d_gene: NA; j_gene: TRBJ1-2; v_gene: TRBV28
CDR3nt: TGTGCCAGCAGGGGAGGTTTCTCCTACAATGAGCAGTTCTTC; CDR3aa: CASRGGFSYNEQFF; abundance: few; d_gene: NA; j_gene: TRBJ2-1; v_gene: TRBV7-2
CDR3nt: TGTGCCAGCAGTTTCGGAAGCGGCACAGATACGCAGTATTTT; CDR3aa: CASSFGSGTDTQYF; abundance: NA; d_gene: NA; j_gene: TRBJ2-3; v_gene: TRBV5-4
CDR3nt: TGCGCCAGCAGCCAAGAAGCGGGAGGGCCTCTCTCCTACGAGCAGTACTTC; CDR3aa: CASSQEAGGPLSYEQYF; abundance: NA; d_gene: TRBD2; j_gene: TRBJ2-7; v_gene: TRBV4-1
CDR3nt: TGTGCCAGTAGTATGCCAGGGGGTTTGGGTCAGCCCCAGCATTTT; CDR3aa: CASSMPGGLGQPQHF; abundance: NA; d_gene: TRBD1; j_gene: TRBJ1-5; v_gene: TRBV19
CDR3nt: TGTGCCAGCAGACCTGAACTAGCGCATGAGACCCAGTACTTC; CDR3aa: CASRPELAHETQYF; abundance: once; d_gene: TRBD2; j_gene: TRBJ2-5; v_gene: TRBV5-4
CDR3nt: TGTGCCAGCAGCTTAGCGGGGGACGAGCAGTACTTC; CDR3aa: CASSLAGDEQYF; abundance: NA; d_gene: NA; j_gene: TRBJ2-7; v_gene: TRBV7-9
CDR3nt: TGTGCCAGCAGCTTAGATCGTGGTGTAGGGGCGCTCGTGAACACTGAAGCTTTCTTT; CDR3aa: CASSLDRGVGALVNTEAFF; abundance: once; d_gene: NA; j_gene: TRBJ1-1; v_gene: TRBV11-3
CDR3nt: TGTGCCAGCTCACCACAGGACATCGTAAACACCTACGAGCAGTACTTC; CDR3aa: CASSPQDIVNTYEQYF; abundance: NA; d_gene: NA; j_gene: TRBJ2-7; v_gene: TRBV18
CDR3nt: TGTGCCAGCAGACCTCAGGGGGCGCGCGGACAGCCCCAGCATTTT; CDR3aa: CASRPQGARGQPQHF; abundance: NA; d_gene: TRBD1; j_gene: TRBJ1-5; v_gene: TRBV28